This T cell receptor beta chain comes out of a study of blood T cell repertoires in COVID-19. Study-level information: Sources were T cells, B-cell-depleted T cells, or PBMCs; the material itself was cDNA or gDNA.

Profiling relied on immunoSEQ multiplex PCR, and the TCRdb table lists in-frame clones only, not all of them. This table holds some 250,000 clones, approximately 90% found once. The CDR3 length is 16 residues. Germline V gives CDR1 SQVTM, CDR2 ANQGSEA. J was trimmed by 3 bases and V by 4 bases; bases with no gene match: 11. This chain joins TRBV29-1 and TRBJ1-2, with 10 bases that match TRBD1. Sequencing was done on a sample of peripheral blood. The clonotype comes from a man between 60 and 75 years old who had recovered from COVID-19. The DNA of the CDR3 is TGCAGCGTTGTATTTAGGGGACAGGGGAGTGACTATGGCTACACCTTC. Protein product: CSVVFRGQGSDYGYTF.